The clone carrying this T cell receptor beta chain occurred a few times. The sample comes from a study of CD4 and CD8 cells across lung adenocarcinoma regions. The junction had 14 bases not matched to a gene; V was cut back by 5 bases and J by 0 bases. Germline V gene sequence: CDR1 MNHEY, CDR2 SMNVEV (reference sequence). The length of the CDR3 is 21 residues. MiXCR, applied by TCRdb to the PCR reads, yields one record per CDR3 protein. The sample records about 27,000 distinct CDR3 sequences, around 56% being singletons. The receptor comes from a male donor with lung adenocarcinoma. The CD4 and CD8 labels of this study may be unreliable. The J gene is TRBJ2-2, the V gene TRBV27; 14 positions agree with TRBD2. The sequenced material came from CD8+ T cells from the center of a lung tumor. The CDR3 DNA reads TGTGCCAGCAGTCTCGCACCGGGACTAGCGGGAGTTTGGACGAACACCGGGGAGCTGTTTTTT. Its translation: CASSLAPGLAGVWTNTGELFF.